This note documents a single T cell receptor beta chain sequence. The antigen is undetermined. The junction and the germline gene differ at one end; a read error may be behind it. Germline values: CDR1 MNHEY, CDR2 SVGAGI. The length of the CDR3 is 18 residues. This record belongs to a study of blood T cells in healthy people across ages. Study details: Researchers report that template switching captured about one barcoded beta molecule per two T cells.

Sample-barcoded 5' priming and a J-beta primer mix drove a second PCR of about 6 to 12 cycles. MiXCR, run by TCRdb on the 5' RACE reads, gives a single entry per CDR3 protein. Altogether about 1.8 million distinct CDR3 sequences are present, roughly 52% being singletons, with the ten largest covering 2.1%. Aged about 6 to 95, donors were systemically healthy Caucasians from Russia. Total RNA amounts of at least 5 micrograms were extracted per sample. Study outcomes and limitations: Diversity figures derived from one million T cells were judged to underestimate the true value.

This sequence originates from a woman in her forties in good health. Material for sequencing was blood. This chain connects TRBV6-5 to TRBJ1-2; D ambiguous. This CDR3 reads CVSSYSRGRTNNNYGYTF. In nucleotides, the CDR3 is TGTGTCAGCAGTTACTCGCGTGGTAGGACCAACAATAACTATGGCTACACCTTC.